This T cell receptor (beta chain) was captured in a study of cytomegalovirus exposure and HLA in healthy donors. Study-wide results and limits: Some V segments, including TRBV6-2 and TRBV6-3, were excluded as indistinguishable.

Concerning this clone: The target antigen is unknown.

CDR1 and CDR2 from the germline V gene are SGHNT and YYREEE (reference sequence). V gave up 6 bases and J gave up 4 bases; unmatched junction bases: 15. CDR3 length: 17 residues. PCR employed 60 Vbeta and 13 Jbeta primers. Profiled with immunoSEQ multiplex PCR; TCRdb holds only in-frame clones, not every one. The data show around 130,000 clones, around 85% seen once. Sequencing was performed on PBMCs. The rearrangement uses TRBV5-4 and TRBJ2-7, with TRBD2 matching 11 bases. The origin of this receptor is a woman in her 30s in good health and CMV-seropositive. Written as DNA, the CDR3 is TGTGCCAGCACCCCCTCTGGGCTAGCGGGAGGCGGTTACGAGCAGTACTTC. It translates to CASTPSGLAGGGYEQYF.